This T cell receptor (beta chain) was identified in a study of blood T cell repertoires in COVID-19. Study-level information: COVID-19 samples from acute and convalescent phases originated in the United States, Italy and Spain. In each case, the material was cDNA or gDNA derived from T cells, B-cell-depleted T cells, or PBMCs.

CDR1 is SGHDT, CDR2 YYEEEE, per germline. The CDR3 totals 13 residues. Trimming took 3 bases from V and 10 from J, leaving 16 bases between them. Original data processing: Nucleated cell counts were estimated from reference gene primer amplification. Produced via immunoSEQ multiplex PCR; TCRdb's table is partial and in-frame only. D and trimming were read from the DNA, whereas the V and J calls and clone size are those reported in that table. Of more than 60,000 clones in the sample, roughly 90% were seen once. J is TRBJ1-1 and V is TRBV5-6; TRBD1 might be the D (6 bases). The clonotype was recovered from a woman of 80 years or more with active or convalescent COVID-19. The sequencing input was peripheral blood. CDR3 residues: CASSWGTGRGAFF. The CDR3, as DNA: TGTGCCAGCAGCTGGGGAACAGGGAGGGGAGCTTTCTTT.